The clone carrying this T cell receptor (beta chain) was counted once. This specimen comes from a study of shared clonotypes between healthy human individuals. The naive CD8 population came from CD45RO-negative cells selected for CCR7, without terminally differentiated effector memory CD45RA+ cells. The authors distributed each subset's genomic DNA evenly over several immunoSEQ plates. Using immunoSEQ multiplex PCR, the repertoire was profiled, and TCRdb retains in-frame clones only, with some absent. The repertoire holds some 2 million clones, with roughly 95% as singletons. The sequence derives from a young man in good health. The sequenced sample was naive CD8+ T cells sorted from blood.

This CDR3 is CASSDTIDSLSGGRYGYTF. The CDR3 DNA reads TGTGCCAGCTCAGATACTATCGACAGCTTATCGGGAGGCCGCTATGGCTACACCTTC. The chain combines TRBV18 with TRBJ1-2; D is perhaps TRBD1 (5 bases). CDR3 length: 19 residues. Trimming left V 5 bases short and J 4 bases short, with 29 bases between. The germline gives CDR1 KGHSH, CDR2 LQKENI.